The clone carrying this T cell receptor (beta chain) was seen at least ten times. No antigen is known for it. The sample belongs to a study of early T cells in non-severe SARS-CoV-2 infection. Study at large: Sequencing of bulk RNA from unsorted whole blood was done, without chain pairing. Regarding the study as a whole: Sequences matched to VDJdb favored anti-spike CD8 responses, while private and CD4 specificities were missed.

Unique molecular identifier tags were affixed to discrete cDNA molecules. TCRdb redid the calling of the 5' RACE reads with MiXCR, one entry per CDR3 protein. The top ten hold around 5.6% of the sample, which has fewer than 25,000 distinct CDR3 sequences, 3.5% to 4.5% seen once. Input material: whole blood. The origin of this receptor is an adult who was a healthcare worker with PCR-confirmed SARS-CoV-2 infection or an uninfected control (not recorded which).

In DNA form, the CDR3 reads TGCAGCGTCATCAGACATTCCAAAGCTTTCTTT. It encodes CSVIRHSKAFF. The chain uses TRBV29-1 and TRBJ1-1; D unresolved. Between the trimmed V and J ends, which lost 6 bases and 9 bases, there was a span of 14 bases. CDR3 length: 11 amino acids. Germline lookup yields CDR1 SQVTM and CDR2 ANQGSEA.